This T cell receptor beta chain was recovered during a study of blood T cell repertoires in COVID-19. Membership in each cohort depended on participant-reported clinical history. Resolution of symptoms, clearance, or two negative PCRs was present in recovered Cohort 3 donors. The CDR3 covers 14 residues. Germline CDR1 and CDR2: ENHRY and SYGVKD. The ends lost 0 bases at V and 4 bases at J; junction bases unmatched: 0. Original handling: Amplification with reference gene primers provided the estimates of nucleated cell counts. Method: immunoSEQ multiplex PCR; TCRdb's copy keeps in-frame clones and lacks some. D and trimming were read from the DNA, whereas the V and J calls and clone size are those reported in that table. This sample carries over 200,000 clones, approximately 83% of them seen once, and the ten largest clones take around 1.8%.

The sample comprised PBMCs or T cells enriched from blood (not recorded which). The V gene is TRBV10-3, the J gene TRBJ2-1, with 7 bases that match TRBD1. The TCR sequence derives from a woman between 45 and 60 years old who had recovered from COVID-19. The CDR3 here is CAISESTGYNEQFF. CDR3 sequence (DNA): TGTGCCATCAGTGAGTCGACAGGGTACAATGAGCAGTTCTTC.